The next 24 T cell receptor beta chains were all read from a single sample in a study of blood T cell repertoires in COVID-19. Some clones are missing from TCRdb's copy, which holds only in-frame ones; the method was immunoSEQ multiplex PCR. The table has some 130,000 clones, about 85% seen once. Sequencing was performed on peripheral blood. Receptors were obtained from a human donor in a cohort sampled during active COVID-19.

V and J are TRBV5-4 and TRBJ1-6; 9 positions agree with TRBD1. The V gene's germline CDR1 is SGHNT and CDR2 YYREEE (reference sequence). This CDR3 has 16 amino acids. V was clipped by 4 bases and J by 8 bases; unmatched bases: 10. The CDR3, as DNA: TGTGCCAGCAGCGAAATGATACAGGGGGCGGATTCACCCCTCCACTTT. Protein sequence: CASSEMIQGADSPLHF.

The V gene is TRBV4-3, the J gene TRBJ1-1; D gene uncertain. The CDR3 is 15 amino acids. Per germline, CDR1 LGHNA and CDR2 YSLEER. V gave up 3 bases and J gave up 4 bases, with 15 bases separating them. In DNA form, the CDR3 reads TGCGCCAGCAGCCACCATGTCCGCGGTGGCACTGAAGCTTTCTTT. Amino acids: CASSHHVRGGTEAFF.

V usage is TRBV7-3 and J usage is TRBJ2-2; a weak D match, TRBD2 (6 bases). V was cut by 3 bases and J by 6 bases, with 17 bases left in between. Germline V gives CDR1 SGHTA, CDR2 FQGTGA. CDR3 size: 16 residues. The CDR3 region is CASSFPESGDPGELFF. DNA for the CDR3: TGTGCCAGCAGCTTCCCGGAGTCGGGAGACCCCGGGGAGCTGTTTTTT.

This sequence joins TRBV5-1 and TRBJ2-5; 13 bases align to TRBD2. CDR3 length: 16 residues. Trimming removed 0 bases from V and 1 base from J; junction bases left unmatched: 0. CDR1 and CDR2 (germline): SGHRS, YFSETQ. CDR3 bases: TGCGCCAGCAGCTTGGGGACTAGCGGGGGCCAAGAGACCCAGTACTTC. Translated: CASSLGTSGGQETQYF.

The gene calls are TRBV7-2 and TRBJ1-2; 10 bases map to TRBD1. Germline lookup yields CDR1 SGHTA and CDR2 FQGNSA. The CDR3 has 14 amino acids. The ends lost 3 bases at V and 8 bases at J; junction bases unmatched: 6. The CDR3 here is CASSLGQGSGGYTF. The DNA of the CDR3 is TGTGCCAGCAGCTTGGGACAGGGGAGCGGAGGCTACACCTTC.

A word on this clone: This same CDR3 is encoded by further DNA sequences in the sample. The chain is built from TRBV5-6 and TRBJ2-7; the D gene is possibly TRBD2 (5 bases). The V and J ends lost 3 bases and 6 bases respectively, with 10 bases between them. The CDR3 length is 12 residues. Germline CDR1 is SGHDT and CDR2 is YYEEEE. The DNA for the CDR3 is TGTGCCAGCAGCTCCTGGGCGGGCGAGCAGTACTTC. It specifies CASSSWAGEQYF.

The V and J genes are TRBV6-4 and TRBJ2-2; TRBD1 matches 7 bases. CDR3 length equals 14 residues. Germline V gene lookup returns CDR1 MRHNA and CDR2 SNTAGT. Trimming cost V 6 bases and J 5 bases; bases outside gene matches: 6. The CDR3 sequence is CASRPTGNTGELFF. The CDR3 DNA sequence: TGTGCCAGCAGACCGACAGGGAATACCGGGGAGCTGTTTTTT.

The rearrangement uses TRBV6-2 or TRBV6-3 and TRBJ2-4; 11 nucleotides agree with TRBD2. Trimming cost V 4 bases and J 0 bases; bases outside gene matches: 5. The germline gives CDR1 MNHEY, CDR2 SVGEGT. The CDR3 extends over 17 amino acids. The CDR3 coding sequence is TGTGCCAGCAGTTCCACTGGACTAGCGGGAGCCAAAAACATTCAGTACTTC. Translated: CASSSTGLAGAKNIQYF.

The chain has TRBV6-6 and TRBJ1-6; TRBD1 is a possible D gene (6 bases). The CDR3 has 14 amino acids. Looked up from germline, CDR1 is MNHNY and CDR2 is SVGAGI (reference sequence). The ends were cut back, 5 bases at V and 8 bases at J, with 13 bases in the middle. The CDR3 region has the DNA TGTGCCAGCAGTCCTCAAGGGGGGGATTCACCCCTCCACTTT. Encoded protein: CASSPQGGDSPLHF.

The chain carries TRBV6-2 or TRBV6-3 and TRBJ2-1, with TRBD2 matching over 13 bases. CDR1 and CDR2 (germline): MNHEY, SVGEGT. Trimming took 5 bases from V and 6 from J; bases not matched to a gene: 4. The CDR3 runs to 15 residues. CDR3 in DNA: TGTGCCAGCAGTCCGGGACTAGCGGGGCTCAATGAGCAGTTCTTC. Its protein product is CASSPGLAGLNEQFF.

This clone was counted only a few times. The rearrangement joins TRBV9 to TRBJ2-2; D unclear. The CDR3 has 14 residues. The ends were cut back, 4 bases at V and 7 bases at J, with 14 bases in the middle. The germline V gene encodes CDR1 SGDLS and CDR2 YYNGEE. CDR3 DNA: TGTGCCAGCAGCCCCCTTACCGCGGACGGGGAGCTGTTTTTT. This encodes CASSPLTADGELFF.

The J gene is TRBJ2-2, the V gene TRBV5-5; 7 nucleotides match TRBD2. Trimming cost V 0 bases and J 1 base; bases outside gene matches: 3. The CDR3 length is 16 residues. Germline CDR1 and CDR2: SGHKS and YYEKEE (reference sequence). The CDR3 protein is CASSLGLAVNTGELFF. The CDR3 DNA follows: TGTGCCAGCAGCTTGGGGCTAGCGGTGAACACCGGGGAGCTGTTTTTT.

V and J are TRBV30 and TRBJ1-4; D not certain. V gave up 4 bases and J gave up 1 base, with 25 bases separating them. CDR3 size: 19 residues. Per the germline V gene, CDR1 is GTSNPN and CDR2 is SVGIG (reference sequence). Here the CDR3 DNA reads TGTGCCTGGAACCGTCCAGGAGGCCGGTTTAGCGGAACTAATGAAAAACTGTTTTTT. Amino acid sequence: CAWNRPGGRFSGTNEKLFF.

V gene TRBV6-2 or TRBV6-3 combines with J gene TRBJ2-7; D not resolved. Germline CDR1 and CDR2: MNHEY and SVGEGT. The CDR3 is made up of 15 amino acids. V shed 3 bases and J shed 4 bases, with 16 bases lying between them. As DNA, the CDR3 is TGTGCCAGCAGTTATGGTAGTAGCCGGTGGTACGAGCAGTACGTC. It translates to CASSYGSSRWYEQYV.

The chain recombines TRBV10-3 with TRBJ2-7; the D gene is possibly TRBD1 (7 bases). V was trimmed by 4 bases and J by 6 bases, leaving 13 bases between them. CDR1 and CDR2 (germline): ENHRY, SYGVKD. The CDR3 has 13 amino acids. The CDR3 region is CAISGSQGGEQYV. For the CDR3, the DNA is TGTGCCATCAGTGGAAGTCAGGGGGGCGAGCAGTACGTC.

This chain uses TRBV5-1 with TRBJ2-1; TRBD1 aligns across 8 bases. J was trimmed by 6 bases and V by 2 bases; bases with no gene match: 4. This CDR3 has 14 residues. The germline CDR1 and CDR2 sequences are SGHRS and YFSETQ. CDR3: CASSFGQGSNEQFF. The CDR3 bases are TGCGCCAGCAGCTTCGGACAGGGTTCCAATGAGCAGTTCTTC.

The chain carries TRBV5-6 and TRBJ1-6; possible D gene TRBD1, 5 bases. The CDR3 loop spans 15 amino acids. Germline loops: CDR1 SGHDT, CDR2 YYEEEE. Trimming pared 2 bases from V and 10 bases from J, leaving 16 bases between. The CDR3 here is CASSLGWWGDSPLHF. In DNA, the CDR3 is TGTGCCAGCAGCTTAGGCTGGTGGGGGGACTCACCCCTCCACTTT.

The chain uses TRBV12-3 or TRBV12-4 and TRBJ1-2, with D possibly TRBD1 on 6 matching bases. The V and J ends lost 7 bases and 2 bases respectively, with 11 bases between them. This CDR3 region has 13 residues. Here the CDR3 DNA reads TGTGCCAGCACTACAGGGTTCAACTATGGCTACACCTTC. Residues: CASTTGFNYGYTF.

The genes are TRBV5-6 and TRBJ2-3; 9 nucleotides line up with TRBD2. This CDR3 is built from 15 residues. J lost 2 bases, V lost 4 bases, and 5 bases had no gene match. Germline V gene data show CDR1 as SGHDT and CDR2 as YYEEEE. CDR3 residues: CASSGTSRNTDTQYF. Here the CDR3 DNA reads TGTGCCAGCAGCGGGACTAGCCGAAACACAGATACGCAGTATTTT.

The V gene is TRBV7-2, the J gene TRBJ1-2; no firm D call. Germline CDR1 is SGHTA and CDR2 is FQGNSA. Trimming shortened V by 3 bases and J by 1 base, and 9 bases separated the two germline ends. The CDR3 sequence is 14 residues long. The CDR3, as DNA: TGTGCCAGCAGCTTGACCCAGGTTAACTATGGCTACACCTTC. Translated, it gives CASSLTQVNYGYTF.

The CDR3 loop reads CASSQSPNYEQYF. The CDR3 coding sequence is TGTGCCAGCAGCCAATCTCCTAACTACGAGCAGTACTTC. The chain couples TRBV3-1 (or the pseudogene TRBV3-2) to TRBJ2-7; the D is unclear. Deletions cut 2 bases from V and 3 bases from J, with 8 bases between. CDR1 is LGHDT, CDR2 YNNKEL, per germline (reference sequence). The CDR3 covers 13 residues.

The chain couples TRBV19 to TRBJ1-3; D is possibly TRBD1 (6 bases). Trimming took 10 bases from V and 7 from J, leaving 14 bases between them. The length of the CDR3 is 12 residues. Germline CDR1 is LNHDA and CDR2 is SQIVND (reference sequence). The CDR3 coding sequence is TGTGCCACCGGCGGGGGCTGGAACACCATATATTTT. It specifies CATGGGWNTIYF.

The chain has TRBV6-5 and TRBJ1-4, with D perhaps TRBD1 (5 bases). This CDR3 has 15 amino acids. Looked up from germline, CDR1 is MNHEY and CDR2 is SVGAGI. The ends were cut back, 0 bases at V and 8 bases at J, with 13 bases in the middle. CDR3: CASSYSRGVEEKLFF. The CDR3 DNA sequence: TGTGCCAGCAGTTACTCCCGGGGGGTAGAGGAAAAACTGTTTTTT.

The chain carries TRBV5-1 and TRBJ2-7; D perhaps matches TRBD1 (6 bases). V was pared by 5 bases and J by 5 bases, with 17 bases between. The CDR3 loop spans 14 amino acids. CDR1 and CDR2 from the germline V gene are SGHRS and YFSETQ. The CDR3: CASSKEDSSNEQYV. For the CDR3, the DNA is TGCGCCAGCAGTAAGGAGGACAGCTCAAACGAGCAGTACGTC.